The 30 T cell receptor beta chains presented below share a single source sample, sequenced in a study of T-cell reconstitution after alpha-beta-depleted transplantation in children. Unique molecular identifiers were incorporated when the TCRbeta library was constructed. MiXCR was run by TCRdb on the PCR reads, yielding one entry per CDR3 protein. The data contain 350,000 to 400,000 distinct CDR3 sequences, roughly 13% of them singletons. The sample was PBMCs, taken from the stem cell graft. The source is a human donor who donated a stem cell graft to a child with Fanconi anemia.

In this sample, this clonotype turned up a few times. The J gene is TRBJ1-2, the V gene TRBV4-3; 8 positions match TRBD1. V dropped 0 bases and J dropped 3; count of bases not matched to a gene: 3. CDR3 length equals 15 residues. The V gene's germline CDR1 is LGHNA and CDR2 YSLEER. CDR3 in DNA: TGCGCCAGCAGCCAAGACGGACAGGGATACTATGGCTACACCTTC. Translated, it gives CASSQDGQGYYGYTF.

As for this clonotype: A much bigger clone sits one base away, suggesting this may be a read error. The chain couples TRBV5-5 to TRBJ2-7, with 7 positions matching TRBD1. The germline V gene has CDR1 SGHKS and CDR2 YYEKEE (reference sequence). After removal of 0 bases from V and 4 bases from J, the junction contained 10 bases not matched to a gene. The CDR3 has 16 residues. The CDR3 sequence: CASSLEIGTDFYEQYF. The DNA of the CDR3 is TGTGCCAGCAGCTTGGAGATCGGGACAGATTTTTACGAGCAGTACTTC.

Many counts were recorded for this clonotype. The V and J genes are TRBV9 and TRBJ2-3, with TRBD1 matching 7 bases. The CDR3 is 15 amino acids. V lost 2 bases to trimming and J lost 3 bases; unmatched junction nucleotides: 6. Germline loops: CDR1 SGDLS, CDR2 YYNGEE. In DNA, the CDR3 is TGTGCCAGCAGCGTCGACAGGGAATTAACAGATACGCAGTATTTT. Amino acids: CASSVDRELTDTQYF.

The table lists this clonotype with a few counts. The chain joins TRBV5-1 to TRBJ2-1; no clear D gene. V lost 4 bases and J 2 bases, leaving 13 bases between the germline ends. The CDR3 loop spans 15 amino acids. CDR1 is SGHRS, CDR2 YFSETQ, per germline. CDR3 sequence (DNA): TGCGCCAGCAGCGGAGACACGCCAGCCTACAATGAGCAGTTCTTC. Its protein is CASSGDTPAYNEQFF.

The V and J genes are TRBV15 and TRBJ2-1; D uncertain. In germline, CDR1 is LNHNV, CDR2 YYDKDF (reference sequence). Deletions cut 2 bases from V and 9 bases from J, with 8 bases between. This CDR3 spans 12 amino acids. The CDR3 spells CATSRSSVEQFF. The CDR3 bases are TGTGCCACCAGCAGATCCTCGGTTGAGCAGTTCTTC.

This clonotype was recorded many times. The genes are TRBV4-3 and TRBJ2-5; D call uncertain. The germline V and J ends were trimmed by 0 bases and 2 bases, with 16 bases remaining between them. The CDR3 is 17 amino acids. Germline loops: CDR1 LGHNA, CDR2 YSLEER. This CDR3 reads CASSQDHDSLRQETQYF. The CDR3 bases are TGCGCCAGCAGCCAAGATCATGACTCGCTTCGTCAAGAGACCCAGTACTTC.

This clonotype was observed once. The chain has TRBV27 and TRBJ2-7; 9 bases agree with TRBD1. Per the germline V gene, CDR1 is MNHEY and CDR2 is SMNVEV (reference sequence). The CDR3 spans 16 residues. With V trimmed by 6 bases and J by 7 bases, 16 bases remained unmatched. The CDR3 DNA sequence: TGTGCCAGCAGCCAACCCGGGACAGGGCCTTCGGGAGAGCAGTACTTC. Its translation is CASSQPGTGPSGEQYF.

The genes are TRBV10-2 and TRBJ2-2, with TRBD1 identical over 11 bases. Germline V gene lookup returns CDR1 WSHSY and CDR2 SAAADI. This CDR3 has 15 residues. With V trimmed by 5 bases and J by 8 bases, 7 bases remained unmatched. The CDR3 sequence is CASSLGQGALGELFF. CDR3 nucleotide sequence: TGCGCCAGCAGTCTTGGACAGGGGGCCTTAGGGGAGCTGTTTTTT.

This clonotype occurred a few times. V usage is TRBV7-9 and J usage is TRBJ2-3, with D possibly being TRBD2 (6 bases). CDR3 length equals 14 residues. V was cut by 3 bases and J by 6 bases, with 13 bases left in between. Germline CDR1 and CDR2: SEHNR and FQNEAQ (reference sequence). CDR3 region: CASSFSSGGDTQYF. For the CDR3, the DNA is TGTGCCAGCAGCTTCTCTAGTGGGGGGGATACGCAGTATTTT. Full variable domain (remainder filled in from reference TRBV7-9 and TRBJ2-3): DTGVSQNPRHKITKRGQNVTFRCDPISEHNRLYWYRQTLGQGPEFLTYFQNEAQLEKSRLLSDRFSAERPKGSFSTLEIQRTEQGDSAMYLCASSFSSGGDTQYFGPGTRLTVL.

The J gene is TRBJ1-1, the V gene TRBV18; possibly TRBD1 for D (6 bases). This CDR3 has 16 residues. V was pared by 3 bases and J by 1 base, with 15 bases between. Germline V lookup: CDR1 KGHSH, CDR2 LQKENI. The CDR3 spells CASSPSGGRTNTEAFF. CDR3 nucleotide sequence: TGTGCCAGCTCACCTTCCGGGGGCAGGACGAACACTGAAGCTTTCTTT.

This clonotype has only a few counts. The CDR3 loop reads CASTSGGPLSSYNEQFF. The CDR3, as DNA: TGTGCCAGCACTAGCGGGGGCCCCTTAAGCTCCTACAATGAGCAGTTCTTC. The rearrangement joins TRBV12-3 or TRBV12-4 to TRBJ2-1; 10 bases line up with TRBD2. The CDR3 is 17 amino acids. Trimming removed 7 bases from V and 0 bases from J; junction bases left unmatched: 9.

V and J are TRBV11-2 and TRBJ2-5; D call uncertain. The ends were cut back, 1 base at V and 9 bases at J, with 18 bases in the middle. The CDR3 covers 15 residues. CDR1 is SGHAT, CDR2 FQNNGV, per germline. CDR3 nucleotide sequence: TGTGCCAGCAGCTTAGTAGTAGGACCCATGGCGGCCCAGTACTTC. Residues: CASSLVVGPMAAQYF.

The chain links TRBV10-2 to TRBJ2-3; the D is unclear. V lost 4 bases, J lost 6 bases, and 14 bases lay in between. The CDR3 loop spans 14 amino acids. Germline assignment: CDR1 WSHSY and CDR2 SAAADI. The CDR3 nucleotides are TGCGCCAGCAGTGTCAGGACGGCAATCGATACGCAGTATTTT. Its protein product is CASSVRTAIDTQYF.

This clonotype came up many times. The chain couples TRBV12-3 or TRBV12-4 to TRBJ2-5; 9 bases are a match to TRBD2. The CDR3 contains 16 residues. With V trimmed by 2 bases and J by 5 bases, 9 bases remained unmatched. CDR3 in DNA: TGTGCCAGCAGTTTATTGAGCGGGGGGAGTCGGGAGACCCAGTACTTC. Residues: CASSLLSGGSRETQYF.

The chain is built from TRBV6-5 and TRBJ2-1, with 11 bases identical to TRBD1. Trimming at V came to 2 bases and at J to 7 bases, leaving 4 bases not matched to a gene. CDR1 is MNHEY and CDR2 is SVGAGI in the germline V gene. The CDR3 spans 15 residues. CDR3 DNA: TGTGCCAGCAGTTACGGACAGGGGGCGAGGAATGAGCAGTTCTTC. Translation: CASSYGQGARNEQFF.

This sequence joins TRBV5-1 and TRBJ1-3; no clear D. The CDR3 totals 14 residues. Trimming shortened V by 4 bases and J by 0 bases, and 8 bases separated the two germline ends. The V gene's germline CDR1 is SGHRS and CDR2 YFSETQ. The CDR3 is CASSQTDSGNTIYF. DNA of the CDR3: TGCGCCAGCAGCCAGACTGACTCTGGAAACACCATATATTTT.

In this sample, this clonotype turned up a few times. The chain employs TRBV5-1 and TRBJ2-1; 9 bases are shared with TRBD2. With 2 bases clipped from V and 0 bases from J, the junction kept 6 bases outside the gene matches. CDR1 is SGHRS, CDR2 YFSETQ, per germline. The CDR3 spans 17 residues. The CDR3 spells CASSFVSGGNSYNEQFF. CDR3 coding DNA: TGCGCCAGCAGCTTTGTAAGCGGGGGGAACTCCTACAATGAGCAGTTCTTC.

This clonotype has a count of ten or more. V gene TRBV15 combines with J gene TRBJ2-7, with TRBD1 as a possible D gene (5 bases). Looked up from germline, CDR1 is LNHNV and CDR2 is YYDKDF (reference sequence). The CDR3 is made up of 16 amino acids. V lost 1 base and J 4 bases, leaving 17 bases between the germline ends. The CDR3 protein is CATSRGYPRVEYEQYF. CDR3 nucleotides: TGTGCCACCAGCAGAGGGTATCCCAGGGTCGAATACGAGCAGTACTTC. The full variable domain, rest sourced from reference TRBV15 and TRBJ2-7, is DAMVIQNPRYQVTQFGKPVTLSCSQTLNHNVMYWYQQKSSQAPKLLFHYYDKDFNNEADTPDNFQSRRPNTSFCFLDIRSPGLGDTAMYLCATSRGYPRVEYEQYFGPGTRLTVT.

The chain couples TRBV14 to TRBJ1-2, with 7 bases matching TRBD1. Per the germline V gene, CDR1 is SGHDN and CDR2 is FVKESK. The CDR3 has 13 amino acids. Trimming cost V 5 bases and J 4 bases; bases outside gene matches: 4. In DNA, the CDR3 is TGTGCCAGCAGCTTCTGGGACAGCTATGGCTACACCTTC. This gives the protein CASSFWDSYGYTF. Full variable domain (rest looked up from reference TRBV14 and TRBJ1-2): EAGVTQFPSHSVIEKGQTVTLRCDPISGHDNLYWYRRVMGKEIKFLLHFVKESKQDESGMPNNRFLAERTGGTYSTLKVQPAELEDSGVYFCASSFWDSYGYTFGSGTRLTVV.

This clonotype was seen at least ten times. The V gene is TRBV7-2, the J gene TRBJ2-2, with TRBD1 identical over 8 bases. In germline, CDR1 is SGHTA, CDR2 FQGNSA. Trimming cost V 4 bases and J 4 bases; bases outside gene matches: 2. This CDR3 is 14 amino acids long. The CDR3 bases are TGTGCCAGCAGCTGGGACAGGAGCACCGGGGAGCTGTTTTTT. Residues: CASSWDRSTGELFF.

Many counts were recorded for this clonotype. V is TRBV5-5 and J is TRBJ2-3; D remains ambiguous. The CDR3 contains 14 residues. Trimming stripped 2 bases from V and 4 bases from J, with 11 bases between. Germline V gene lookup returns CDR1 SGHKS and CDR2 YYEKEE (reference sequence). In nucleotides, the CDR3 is TGTGCCAGCAGCTTTATATCTTCTTCAGATACGCAGTATTTT. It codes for CASSFISSSDTQYF. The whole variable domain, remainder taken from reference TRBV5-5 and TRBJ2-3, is DAGVTQSPTHLIKTRGQQVTLRCSPISGHKSVSWYQQVLGQGPQFIFQYYEKEERGRGNFPDRFSARQFPNYSSELNVNALLLGDSALYLCASSFISSSDTQYFGPGTRLTVL.

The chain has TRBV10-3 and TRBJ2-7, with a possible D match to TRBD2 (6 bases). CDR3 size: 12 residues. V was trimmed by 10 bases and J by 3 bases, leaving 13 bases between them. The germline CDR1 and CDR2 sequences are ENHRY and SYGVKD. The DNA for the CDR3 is TGTGCCAGCCGGGACTCCGACTACGAGCAGTACTTC. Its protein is CASRDSDYEQYF.

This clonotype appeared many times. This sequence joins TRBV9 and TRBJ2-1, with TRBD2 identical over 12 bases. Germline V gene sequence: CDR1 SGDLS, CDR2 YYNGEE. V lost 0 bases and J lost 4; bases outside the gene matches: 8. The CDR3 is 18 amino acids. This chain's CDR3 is CASSVGLAGDLLYNEQFF. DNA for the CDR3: TGTGCCAGCAGCGTAGGACTAGCGGGGGACCTCCTTTACAATGAGCAGTTCTTC.

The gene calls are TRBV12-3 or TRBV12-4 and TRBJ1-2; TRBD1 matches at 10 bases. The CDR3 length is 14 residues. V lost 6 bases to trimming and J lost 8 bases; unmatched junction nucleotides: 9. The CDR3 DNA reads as TGTGCCAGCAGGGGGGGACAGGGGCTGGGGGGCTACACCTTC. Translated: CASRGGQGLGGYTF.

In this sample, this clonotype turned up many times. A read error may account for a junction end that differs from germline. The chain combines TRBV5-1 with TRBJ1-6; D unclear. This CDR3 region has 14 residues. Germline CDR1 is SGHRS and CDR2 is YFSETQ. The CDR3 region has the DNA TGTGCCAGCAGTTTAGGAGGGAATAATTCACCCCTCCACTTT. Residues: CASSLGGNNSPLHF.

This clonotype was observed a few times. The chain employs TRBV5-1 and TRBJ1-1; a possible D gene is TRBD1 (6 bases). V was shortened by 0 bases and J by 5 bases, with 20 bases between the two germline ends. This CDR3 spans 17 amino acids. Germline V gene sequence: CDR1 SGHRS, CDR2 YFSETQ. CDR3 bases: TGCGCCAGCAGCTTGGCTATATCGTGGGGGGCGCGGACTGAAGCTTTCTTT. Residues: CASSLAISWGARTEAFF.

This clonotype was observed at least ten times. In DNA, the CDR3 is TGTGCCAGCAGCGTAGGCGGGGTCCAAGAGACCCAGTACTTC. Protein: CASSVGGVQETQYF. The V gene is TRBV9, the J gene TRBJ2-5, with D tentatively TRBD2 (6 bases). The germline V gene encodes CDR1 SGDLS and CDR2 YYNGEE. This CDR3 is 14 amino acids long. Trimming cost V 0 bases and J 1 base, with 7 bases left between them.

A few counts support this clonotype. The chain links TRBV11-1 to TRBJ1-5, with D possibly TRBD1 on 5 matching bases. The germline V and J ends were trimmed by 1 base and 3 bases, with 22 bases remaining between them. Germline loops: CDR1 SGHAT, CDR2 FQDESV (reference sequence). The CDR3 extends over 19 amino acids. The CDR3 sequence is CASSLEYGAVPSLNQPQHF. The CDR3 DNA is TGTGCCAGCAGCTTAGAATATGGGGCAGTTCCCAGCCTCAATCAGCCCCAGCATTTT.

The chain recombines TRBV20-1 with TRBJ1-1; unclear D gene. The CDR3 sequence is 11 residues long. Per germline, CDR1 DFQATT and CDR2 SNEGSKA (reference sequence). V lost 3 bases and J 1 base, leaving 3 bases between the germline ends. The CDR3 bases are TGCAGTGCTAGCCCGAACACTGAAGCTTTCTTT. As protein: CSASPNTEAFF.

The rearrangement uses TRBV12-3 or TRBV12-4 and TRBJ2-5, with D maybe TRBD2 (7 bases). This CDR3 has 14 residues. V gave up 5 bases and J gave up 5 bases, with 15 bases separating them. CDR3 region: CASSPREGGETQYF. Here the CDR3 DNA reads TGTGCCAGCAGTCCCCGAGAGGGGGGGGAGACCCAGTACTTC.